The TCR beta chain described here comes from a study of T cells in Graves' hyperthyroidism and ophthalmopathy (dated by TCRdb to between 2018 and 2021). Describing the broader study: Peripheral blood was sampled at the time of initial diagnosis, prior to any treatment. TCR V-J signatures able to tell the groups apart were searched for in a discovery cohort of approximately 95 patients, of whom roughly 42 had Graves' ophthalmopathy and some 60 had stable Graves' hyperthyroidism. Whether ophthalmopathy could be predicted prospectively was tested in an independent validation cohort made up of approximately 19 hyperthyroidism patients plus 17 patients who later progressed to ophthalmopathy. The 95 to 100 discovery patients were divided at random into training and test sets in a 7:3 ratio. The study also compared thyroid tissue and blood T-cell repertoires from five or six Graves' hyperthyroidism patients. After sampling, hyperthyroidism patients received methimazole starting at 30 mg daily, and ophthalmopathy patients received high-dose intravenous methylprednisolone. The paper reports TCR Vbeta CDR3 sequencing of roughly 140 peripheral blood samples: some 44 ophthalmopathy, around 80 hyperthyroidism and around 17 progressor patients. Broader findings and caveats from the paper: In validation, progression to ophthalmopathy was predicted by the model with about 70% sensitivity and approximately 78% specificity, a median of roughly 6.4 months before onset. Most expanded thyroid clonotypes (frequency above 0.001) were also detected in blood, suggesting blood repertoires may reflect thyroid immune responses. Ophthalmopathy was separated from stable hyperthyroidism by a 13 V-J signature model, with roughly 88% sensitivity and about 81% specificity obtained in cross-validation and 80%/75% obtained in testing. No statistical method was used to set the sample size in advance, and investigators knew the group allocation.

Remarks on this clonotype: The antigen this receptor binds is unknown. No quality values exist for individual bases; no much larger clone is one base distant.

The TCR beta CDR3 regions were amplified from RNA transcripts. For the first round of RT-PCR on the TCR CDR3, the HTBI primer set was used together with the Qiagen OneStep RT-PCR kit. The libraries were constructed in a second round of multiplex PCR and then size-selected and purified. Paired-end sequencing of the libraries was performed with 100 bp reads on an Illumina HiSeq2000. In the paper's pipeline: SOAPnuke was used to process the raw data, with reads discarded if the reads contained adapters or uncalled bases, had a mean Phred below 15, or lacked an exact constant-primer or identifier match. High-quality paired reads were merged using COPE v1.2.5, and each unique nucleotide sequence was defined as a clonotype. Clonotypes were aligned to IMGT TRBV, TRBD and TRBJ reference segments using MiTCR v1.1. The analysis was restricted to V-J combinations with a frequency above 0.0001, which together covered 99.2% of the repertoires. The TCS score was defined as F50 (clonal expansion) divided by E x V (chaos), with BLOSUM62-based TCRdist calculated between CDR3 peptides within each V-J. Welch's t-statistics and random forest reduced just over 500 V-J features to 13, which were used in a naive Bayes classifier (R e1071). TCRdb reran the public reads through fastp at Q25 and MiXCR, keeping productive beta chains. Identical CDR3 proteins give one entry, which carries the most common genes and DNA. None of the V and J calls come from the authors' own analysis; TCRdb made them. Here the sample has 560,000 or so distinct CDR3 sequences; 20% occur a single time. The top ten constitute approximately 50% of the sample.

A distance of 22 bases separates the germline ends of V and J, which lose 0 bases and 5 bases respectively. CDR1 and CDR2 (GTSNPN, SVGIG) derive from the germline V gene (reference sequence). The CDR3 contains 17 residues, cysteine and phenylalanine counted. Of all the DNA, just the CDR3 is kept, 51 bases in frame from base 1. Ophthalmopathy patients had moderately to severely active disease, Clinical Activity Score of at least 3, NOSPECS grade of at least 4, and duration under 3 months. The study excluded patients with uncontrolled infections, other autoimmune diseases, pregnancy or lactation. Clinical symptoms, serum thyroxine and TRAb, thyroid ultrasound, and orbital computed tomography formed the basis for the diagnoses. Ficoll-Paque density gradient centrifugation was used to isolate PBMCs from about 10 ml of fresh peripheral blood. Trizol reagent was used to extract total RNA, and RNA quality was then checked on an Agilent 2100 Bioanalyzer.

This clonotype was sampled from a man between 35 and 55 years old with Graves' ophthalmopathy. The chain joins TRBV30 to TRBJ2-5; the D call is possibly TRBD1 or TRBD2, each sharing 6 bases. Sequenced: blood. The CDR3 has the sequence CAWSVRGSRRGWETQYF. Read as DNA, the sequence is TGTGCCTGGAGTGTAAGGGGCTCTAGGAGGGGGTGGGAGACCCAGTACTTC.